This TCR beta chain comes out of a study of CD8 T cells in Susac syndrome. A quantity of about 0.45 to 1 ug RNA underwent reverse transcription using random hexamers. A single record per CDR3 protein comes from TCRdb applying MiXCR to the immunoSEQ multiplex PCR reads. This table has 80,000 to 95,000 distinct CDR3 sequences, over 85% appearing once. J lost 3 bases, V lost 0 bases, and 4 bases had no gene match. CDR1 LGHNA and CDR2 YSLEER come from the germline V gene. The CDR3 covers 16 residues. This clonotype was seen just once. Sequencing was performed on CD8+ T cells from PBMCs. This chain links TRBV4-3 with TRBJ2-1; 8 nucleotides align to TRBD2. The TCR sequence derives from a human donor with Susac syndrome. CDR3 region: CASSQDRLAGYNEQFF. As DNA, the CDR3 is TGCGCCAGCAGCCAAGATCGTCTAGCGGGCTACAATGAGCAGTTCTTC.